This T cell receptor beta chain derives from a study of cytomegalovirus exposure and HLA in healthy donors. General study points: TCR beta sequences numbering more than 15,000 were associated with HLA alleles at 0.05 false discovery rate in a later analysis.

The PCR employed 60 Vbeta primers together with 13 Jbeta primers. TCRdb's copy holds only in-frame clones and misses some; the assay was immunoSEQ multiplex PCR. This sample's table reports 150,000 or so clones. To note about this clone: Its antigen is not known.

The CDR3 spans 16 residues. V was pared by 3 bases and J by 2 bases, with 6 bases of the junction left unmatched. CDR1 and CDR2 from the germline V gene are LNHDA and SQIVND (reference sequence). This clonotype was obtained from a woman between 55 and 75 years old in good health and CMV-seronegative. The chain employs TRBV19 and TRBJ1-5; 8 bases map to TRBD1. Sample: PBMCs. The CDR3 sequence is CASSMGQAVGNQPQHF. Here the CDR3 DNA reads TGTGCCAGTAGTATGGGACAGGCGGTAGGCAATCAGCCCCAGCATTTT. The complete variable domain, with remaining parts taken from reference TRBV19 and TRBJ1-5, reads DGGITQSPKYLFRKEGQNVTLSCEQNLNHDAMYWYRQDPGQGLRLIYYSQIVNDFQKGDIAEGYSVSREKKESFPLTVTSAQKNPTAFYLCASSMGQAVGNQPQHFGDGTRLSIL.